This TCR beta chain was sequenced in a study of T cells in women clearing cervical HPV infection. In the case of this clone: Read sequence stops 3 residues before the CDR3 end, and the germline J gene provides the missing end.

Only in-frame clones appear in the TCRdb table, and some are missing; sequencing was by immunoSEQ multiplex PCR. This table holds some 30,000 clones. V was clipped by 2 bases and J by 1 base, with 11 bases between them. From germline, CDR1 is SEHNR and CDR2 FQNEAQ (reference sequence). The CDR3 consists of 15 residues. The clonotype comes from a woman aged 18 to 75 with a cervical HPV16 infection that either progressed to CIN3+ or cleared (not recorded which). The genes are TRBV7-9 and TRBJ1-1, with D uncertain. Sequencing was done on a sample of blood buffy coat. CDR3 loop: CASSLSSAGNTEAFF. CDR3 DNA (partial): TGTGCCAGCAGCTTAAGCTCGGCGGGGAACACTGAA.